This TCR beta chain was captured by sequencing in a study of memory CD4+ T cells and cytomegalovirus serostatus. V shed 5 bases and J 6 bases; nucleotides not matched to a gene: 6. This CDR3 contains 14 residues. Germline V gives CDR1 SGHAT, CDR2 FQNNGV. Clones were sequenced by immunoSEQ multiplex PCR, and TCRdb holds only the in-frame ones, with some missing. The table has approximately 53,000 clones, under 80% seen once. The sort gate was single viable CD3+CD4+CD8-CD45RO+ cells for memory CD4+ T cells. The source of this sequence is an adult in good health and CMV-seronegative. The chain has TRBV11-2 and TRBJ2-1, with 8 bases that match TRBD2. The sequenced sample consisted of memory CD4+ T cells from blood. The CDR3 spells CASSQTSALNEQFF. The CDR3, as DNA: TGTGCCAGCAGCCAGACTAGCGCCCTCAATGAGCAGTTCTTC.